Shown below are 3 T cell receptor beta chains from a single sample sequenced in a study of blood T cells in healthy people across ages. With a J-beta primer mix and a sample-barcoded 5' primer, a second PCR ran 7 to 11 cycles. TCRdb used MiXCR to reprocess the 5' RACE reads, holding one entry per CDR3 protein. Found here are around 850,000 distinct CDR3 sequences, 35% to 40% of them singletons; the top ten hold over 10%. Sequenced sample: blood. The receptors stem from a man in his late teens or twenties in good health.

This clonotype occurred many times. CDR3 loop: CSAGQGPSYNEQFF. CDR3 nucleotides: TGCAGTGCTGGACAGGGCCCCTCCTACAATGAGCAGTTCTTC. The chain has TRBV20-1 and TRBJ2-1, with TRBD1 matching over 8 bases. The V and J ends lost 5 bases and 0 bases, in that order; junction bases with no gene match: 3. This CDR3 contains 14 residues. Germline V gives CDR1 DFQATT, CDR2 SNEGSKA (reference sequence).

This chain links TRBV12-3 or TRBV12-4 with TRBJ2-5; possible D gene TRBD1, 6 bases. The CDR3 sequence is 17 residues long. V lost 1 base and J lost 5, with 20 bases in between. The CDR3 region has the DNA TGTGCCAGCAGTTTAGGCCCCGCAGGGGTAGTAGGGGAGACCCAGTACTTC. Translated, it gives CASSLGPAGVVGETQYF.

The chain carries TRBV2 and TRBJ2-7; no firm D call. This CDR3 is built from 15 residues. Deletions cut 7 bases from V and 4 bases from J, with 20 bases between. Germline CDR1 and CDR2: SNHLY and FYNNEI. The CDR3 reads CASKPDGNAPYEQYF. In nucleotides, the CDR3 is TGTGCCAGCAAACCGGACGGAAACGCTCCATACGAGCAGTACTTC. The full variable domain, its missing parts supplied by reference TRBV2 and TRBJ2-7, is EPEVTQTPSHQVTQMGQEVILRCVPISNHLYFYWYRQILGQKVEFLVSFYNNEISEKSEIFDDQFSVERPDGSNFTLKIRSTKLEDSAMYFCASKPDGNAPYEQYFGPGTRLTVT.